This T cell receptor (beta chain) was profiled in a study of neurological immune-mediated disorders. Study conclusions and caveats: Whereas HTLV-1-associated myelopathy showed the most TCR clonal expansion, multiple sclerosis showed the least, with levels below those of healthy controls. The study found no CDR3 amino acid sequences shared by expanded clones across subjects, suggesting private repertoires in all groups.

This clonotype was counted only a few times. Its antigen is unidentified. With 10-nucleotide random UMIs, 5'RACE was used to make the cDNA. Over 180 million TCR-beta sequences, together covering 15-18 subjects, were produced by every individual sequencing run that was carried out. TCRdb processed the 5' RACE reads anew with MiXCR; each CDR3 protein has one entry. Of just under 45,000 distinct CDR3 sequences listed, approximately 11% are singletons. Germline V gene sequence: CDR1 SGHVS, CDR2 FNYEAQ. This CDR3 comprises 14 residues. Trimming shortened V by 1 base and J by 6 bases, and 9 bases separated the two germline ends.

This TCR was sampled from a female donor in good health. Sequencing used PBMCs. This chain connects TRBV7-6 to TRBJ2-2; D is unresolved. The CDR3: CASSLEAVSGELFF. The CDR3 region has the DNA TGTGCCAGCAGCTTAGAAGCAGTATCCGGGGAGCTGTTTTTT.